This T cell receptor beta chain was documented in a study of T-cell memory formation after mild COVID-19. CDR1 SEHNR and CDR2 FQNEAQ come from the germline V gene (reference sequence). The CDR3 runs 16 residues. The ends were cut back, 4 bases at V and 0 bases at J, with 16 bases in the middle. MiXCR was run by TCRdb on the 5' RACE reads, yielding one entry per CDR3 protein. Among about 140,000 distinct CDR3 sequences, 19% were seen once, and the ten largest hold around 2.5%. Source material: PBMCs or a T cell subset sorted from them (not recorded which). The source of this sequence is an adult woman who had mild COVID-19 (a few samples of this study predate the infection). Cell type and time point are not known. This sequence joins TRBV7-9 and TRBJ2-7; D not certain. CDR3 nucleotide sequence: TGTGCCAGCAGCTACCTAGGAGTCTCCAGCTCCTACGAGCAGTACTTC. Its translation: CASSYLGVSSSYEQYF.